The clone carrying this T cell receptor beta chain came up many times. Trimming stripped 4 bases from V and 1 base from J, with 22 bases between. This CDR3 has 18 residues. The germline V gene has CDR1 SQVTM and CDR2 ANQGSEA. TCRdb redid the calling of the PCR reads with MiXCR, one entry per CDR3 protein. The table lists some 320,000 distinct CDR3 sequences, about a fifth of them singletons. Naive CD8 libraries used about 20,000 to 1,000,000 sorted cells and 10%, 30% or 50% RNA. The data derive from a study of molecular identifiers for immune sequencing clone quantification. The receptor was isolated from a human donor in good health. Some libraries in this study had Jurkat cell RNA spiked in. Source material: naive CD8+ T cells from blood, with Jurkat cell RNA spiked in. Specified subset: FACS-sorted CD8+CD4-CCR7+CD45RA+ naive T cells. This chain links TRBV29-1 with TRBJ2-2; D unresolved. The CDR3 reads CSVAPTLVGKVNTGELFF. CDR3 in DNA: TGCAGCGTTGCGCCCACTTTGGTGGGGAAAGTGAACACCGGGGAGCTGTTTTTT.